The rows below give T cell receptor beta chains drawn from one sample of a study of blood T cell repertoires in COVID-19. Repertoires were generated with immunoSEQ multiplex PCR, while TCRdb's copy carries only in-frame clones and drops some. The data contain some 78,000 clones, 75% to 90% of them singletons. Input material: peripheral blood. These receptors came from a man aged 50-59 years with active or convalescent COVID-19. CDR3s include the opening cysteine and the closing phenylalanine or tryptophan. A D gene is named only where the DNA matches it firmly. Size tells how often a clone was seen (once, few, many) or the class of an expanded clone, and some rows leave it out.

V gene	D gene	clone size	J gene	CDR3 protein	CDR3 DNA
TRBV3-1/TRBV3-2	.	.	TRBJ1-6	CASSQLTQGPDNSPLHF	TGTGCCAGCAGCCAACTTACCCAGGGGCCGGATAATTCACCCCTCCACTTT
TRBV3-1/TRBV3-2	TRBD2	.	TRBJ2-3	CASSQGGGRTDTQYF	TGTGCCAGCAGCCAAGGAGGCGGGAGAACAGATACGCAGTATTTT
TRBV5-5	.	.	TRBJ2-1	CASSLGVSYEQFF	TGTGCCAGCAGCTTGGGAGTTAGCTATGAGCAGTTCTTC
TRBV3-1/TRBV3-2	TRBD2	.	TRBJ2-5	CASSPSGRALLQETQYF	TGTGCCAGCAGCCCCAGCGGGAGGGCCCTCCTCCAAGAGACCCAGTACTTC
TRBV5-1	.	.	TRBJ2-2	CASSRDSSTGELFF	TGCGCCAGCAGCCGGGACTCCAGCACCGGGGAGCTGTTTTTT
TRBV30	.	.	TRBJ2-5	CAVGQISQETQYF	TGTGCCGTTGGACAGATAAGCCAAGAGACCCAGTACTTC
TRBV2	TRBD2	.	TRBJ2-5	CASRGGLAGVSVETQYF	TGTGCCAGCAGGGGGGGACTAGCGGGAGTTTCGGTAGAGACCCAGTACTTC
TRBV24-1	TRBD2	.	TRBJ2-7	CATSDPGGGSGEQYF	TGTGCCACCAGTGACCCCGGGGGGGGGTCGGGCGAGCAGTACTTC
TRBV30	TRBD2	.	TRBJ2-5	CAWRPGTSGRKETQYF	TGTGCCTGGAGGCCGGGGACTAGCGGGAGGAAAGAGACCCAGTACTTC
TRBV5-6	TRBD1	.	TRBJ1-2	CASSLQGADGGYTF	TGTGCCAGCAGCTTGCAGGGGGCTGATGGTGGCTACACCTTC
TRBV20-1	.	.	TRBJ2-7	CGGNYEQYF	TGCGGGGGGAACTACGAGCAGTACTTC
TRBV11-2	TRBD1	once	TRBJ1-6	CASSSDQGQPNSPLHF	TGTGCCAGCAGCTCAGACCAGGGACAGCCAAATTCACCCCTCCACTTT
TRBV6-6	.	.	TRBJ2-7	CASSYPGQSYEQYF	TGTGCCAGCAGTTACCCCGGACAGTCCTACGAGCAGTACTTC
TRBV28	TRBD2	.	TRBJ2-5	CASSLFGGGKPQETQYF	TGTGCCAGCAGTTTATTTGGCGGGGGAAAACCACAAGAGACCCAGTACTTC
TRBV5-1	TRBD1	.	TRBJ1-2	CASRKDRDGYTF	TGCGCCAGCAGGAAAGACAGGGATGGCTACACCTTC
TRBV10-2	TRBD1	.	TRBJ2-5	CASRNRGYQETQYF	TGCGCCAGCAGAAACAGGGGGTACCAAGAGACCCAGTACTTC